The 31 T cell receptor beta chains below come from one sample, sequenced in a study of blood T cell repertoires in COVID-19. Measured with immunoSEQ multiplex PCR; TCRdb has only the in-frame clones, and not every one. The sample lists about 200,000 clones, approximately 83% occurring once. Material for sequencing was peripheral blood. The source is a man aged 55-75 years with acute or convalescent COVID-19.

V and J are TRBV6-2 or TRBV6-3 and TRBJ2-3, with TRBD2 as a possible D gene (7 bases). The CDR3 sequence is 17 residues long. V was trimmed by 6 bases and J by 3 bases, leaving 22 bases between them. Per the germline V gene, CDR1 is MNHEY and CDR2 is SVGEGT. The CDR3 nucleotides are TGTGCCAGCAGCCCCTCCAGGGGCGGGAGAGGAACAGATACGCAGTATTTT. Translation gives CASSPSRGGRGTDTQYF.

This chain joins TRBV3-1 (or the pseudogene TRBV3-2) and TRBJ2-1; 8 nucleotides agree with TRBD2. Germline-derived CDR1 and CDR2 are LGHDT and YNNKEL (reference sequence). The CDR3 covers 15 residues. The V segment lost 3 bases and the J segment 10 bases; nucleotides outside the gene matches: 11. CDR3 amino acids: CASSHGKVIAGEQFF. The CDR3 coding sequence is TGTGCCAGCAGCCACGGGAAGGTAATAGCGGGAGAGCAGTTCTTC.

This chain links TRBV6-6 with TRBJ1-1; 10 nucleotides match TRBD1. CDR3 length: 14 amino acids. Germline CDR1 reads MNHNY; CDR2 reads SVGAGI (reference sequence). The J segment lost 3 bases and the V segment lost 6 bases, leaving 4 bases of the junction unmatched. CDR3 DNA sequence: TGTGCCAGCAGCAGACAGGGGGCGGACACTGAAGCTTTCTTT. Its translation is CASSRQGADTEAFF.

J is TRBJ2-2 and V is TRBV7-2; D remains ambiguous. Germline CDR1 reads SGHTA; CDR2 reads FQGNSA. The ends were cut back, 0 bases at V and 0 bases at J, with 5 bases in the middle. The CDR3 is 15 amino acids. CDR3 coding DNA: TGTGCCAGCAGCTTAGCCAGTCCGAACACCGGGGAGCTGTTTTTT. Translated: CASSLASPNTGELFF.

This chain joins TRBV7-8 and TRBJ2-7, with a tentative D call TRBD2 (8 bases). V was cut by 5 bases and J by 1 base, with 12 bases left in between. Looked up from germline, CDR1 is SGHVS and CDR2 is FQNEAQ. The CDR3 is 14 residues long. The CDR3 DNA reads TGTGCCAGCAGCCGGGGGGGACAGTCCTACGAGCAGTACTTC. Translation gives CASSRGGQSYEQYF.

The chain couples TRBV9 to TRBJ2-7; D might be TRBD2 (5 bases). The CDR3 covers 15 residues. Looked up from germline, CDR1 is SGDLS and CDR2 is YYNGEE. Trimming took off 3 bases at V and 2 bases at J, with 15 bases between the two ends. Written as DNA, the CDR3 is TGTGCCAGCAGCGGCCTCAGCGGTCCGACCTACGAGCAGTACTTC. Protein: CASSGLSGPTYEQYF.

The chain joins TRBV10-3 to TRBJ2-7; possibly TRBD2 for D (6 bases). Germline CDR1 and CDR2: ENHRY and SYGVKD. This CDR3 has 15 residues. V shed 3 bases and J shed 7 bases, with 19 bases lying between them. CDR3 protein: CAISDPGGITREQYF. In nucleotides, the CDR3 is TGTGCCATCAGTGACCCCGGCGGGATCACTAGGGAGCAGTACTTC.

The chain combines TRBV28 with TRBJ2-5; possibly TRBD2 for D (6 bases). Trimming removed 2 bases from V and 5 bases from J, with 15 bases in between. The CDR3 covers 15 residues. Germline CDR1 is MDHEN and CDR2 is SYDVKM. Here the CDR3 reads CASSLGGGPLETQYF. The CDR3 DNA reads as TGTGCCAGCAGTTTAGGAGGAGGGCCATTGGAGACCCAGTACTTC.

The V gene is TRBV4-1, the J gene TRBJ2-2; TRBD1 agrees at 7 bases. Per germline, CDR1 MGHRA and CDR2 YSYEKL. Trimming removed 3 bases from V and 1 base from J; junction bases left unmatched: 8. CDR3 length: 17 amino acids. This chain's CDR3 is CASSQTRDRRNTGELFF. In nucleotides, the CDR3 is TGCGCCAGCAGCCAGACACGGGACAGAAGGAACACCGGGGAGCTGTTTTTT.

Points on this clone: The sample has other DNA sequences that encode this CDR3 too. Written as DNA, the CDR3 is TGCGCCAGCAGCGCGGGACAGGGGTGGGAGCAGTACTTC. Translated: CASSAGQGWEQYF. The V call is TRBV5-1, the J call TRBJ2-7, with 10 bases aligning to TRBD1. V shed 4 bases, J shed 7 bases, and the junction held 5 bases outside the gene matches. This CDR3 is 13 amino acids long. Germline V lookup: CDR1 SGHRS, CDR2 YFSETQ.

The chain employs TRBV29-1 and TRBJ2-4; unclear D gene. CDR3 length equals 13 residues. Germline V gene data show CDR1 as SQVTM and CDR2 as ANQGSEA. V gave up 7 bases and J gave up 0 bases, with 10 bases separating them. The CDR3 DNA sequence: TGCAGCGCCGTCGGTATAGCCAAAAACATTCAGTACTTC. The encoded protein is CSAVGIAKNIQYF.

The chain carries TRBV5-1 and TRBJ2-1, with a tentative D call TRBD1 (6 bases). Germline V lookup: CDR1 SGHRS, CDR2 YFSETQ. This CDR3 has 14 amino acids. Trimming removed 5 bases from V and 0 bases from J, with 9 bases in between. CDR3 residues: CASRADSSYNEQFF. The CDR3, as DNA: TGCGCCAGCAGGGCGGACAGCTCCTACAATGAGCAGTTCTTC.

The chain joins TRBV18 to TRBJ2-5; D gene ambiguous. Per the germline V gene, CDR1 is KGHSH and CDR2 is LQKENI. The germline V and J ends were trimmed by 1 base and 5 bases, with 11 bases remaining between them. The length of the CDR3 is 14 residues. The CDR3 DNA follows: TGTGCCAGCTCACCACTGCAATTTCGGGAGACCCAGTACTTC. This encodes CASSPLQFRETQYF.

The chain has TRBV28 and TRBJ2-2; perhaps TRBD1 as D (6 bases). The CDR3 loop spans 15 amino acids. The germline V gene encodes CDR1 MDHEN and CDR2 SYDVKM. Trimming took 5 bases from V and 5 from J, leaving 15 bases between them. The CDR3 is CASSLGARRTGELFF. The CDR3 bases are TGTGCCAGCAGTCTGGGGGCTAGACGGACCGGGGAGCTGTTTTTT. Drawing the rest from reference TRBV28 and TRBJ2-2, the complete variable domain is DVKVTQSSRYLVKRTGEKVFLECVQDMDHENMFWYRQDPGLGLRLIYFSYDVKMKEKGDIPEGYSVSREKKERFSLILESASTNQTSMYLCASSLGARRTGELFFGEGSRLTVL.

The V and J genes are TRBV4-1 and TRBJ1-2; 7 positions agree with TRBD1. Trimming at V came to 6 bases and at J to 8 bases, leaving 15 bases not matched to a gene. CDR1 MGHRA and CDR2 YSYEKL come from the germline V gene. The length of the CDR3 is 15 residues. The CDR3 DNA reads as TGCGCCAGCAGTCCGGGACAGCGACTTCGGGGAGGCTACACCTTC. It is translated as CASSPGQRLRGGYTF.

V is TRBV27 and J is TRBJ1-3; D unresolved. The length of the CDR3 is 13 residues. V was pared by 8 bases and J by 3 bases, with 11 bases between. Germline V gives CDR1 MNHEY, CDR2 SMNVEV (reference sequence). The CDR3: CASGPRDGNTIYF. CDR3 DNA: TGTGCCAGCGGTCCGCGGGATGGAAACACCATATATTTT.

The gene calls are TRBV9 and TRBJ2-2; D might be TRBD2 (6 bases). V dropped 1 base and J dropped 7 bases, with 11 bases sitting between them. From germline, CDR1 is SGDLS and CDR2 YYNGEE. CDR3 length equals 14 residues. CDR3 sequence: CASSVKGRDGELFF. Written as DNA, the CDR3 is TGTGCCAGCAGCGTAAAAGGGCGGGACGGGGAGCTGTTTTTT.

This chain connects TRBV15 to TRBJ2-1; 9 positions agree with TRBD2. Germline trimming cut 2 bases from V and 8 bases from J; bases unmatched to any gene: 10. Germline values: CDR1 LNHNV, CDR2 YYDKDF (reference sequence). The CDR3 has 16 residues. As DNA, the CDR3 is TGTGCCACCAGCAGAACCGTTAGCGGGAGTAGGGATGAGCAGTTCTTC. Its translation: CATSRTVSGSRDEQFF. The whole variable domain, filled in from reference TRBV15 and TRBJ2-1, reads DAMVIQNPRYQVTQFGKPVTLSCSQTLNHNVMYWYQQKSSQAPKLLFHYYDKDFNNEADTPDNFQSRRPNTSFCFLDIRSPGLGDTAMYLCATSRTVSGSRDEQFFGPGTRLTVL.

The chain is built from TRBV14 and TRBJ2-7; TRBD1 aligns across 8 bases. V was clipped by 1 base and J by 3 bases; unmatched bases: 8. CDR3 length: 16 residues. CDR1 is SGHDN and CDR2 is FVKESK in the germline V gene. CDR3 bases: TGTGCCAGCAGCCAAGGCCTAGGACAGGGTATCTACGAGCAGTACTTC. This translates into CASSQGLGQGIYEQYF.

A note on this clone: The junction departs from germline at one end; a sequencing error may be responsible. This CDR3 reads CASSLGQLHSHF. In DNA, the CDR3 is TGCGCCAGCAGCTTGGGACAGCTCCACTCCCACTTC. The V call is TRBV5-1, the J call TRBJ2-5, with a tentative D call TRBD1 (5 bases). Germline V gene sequence: CDR1 SGHRS, CDR2 YFSETQ. This CDR3 is built from 12 residues.

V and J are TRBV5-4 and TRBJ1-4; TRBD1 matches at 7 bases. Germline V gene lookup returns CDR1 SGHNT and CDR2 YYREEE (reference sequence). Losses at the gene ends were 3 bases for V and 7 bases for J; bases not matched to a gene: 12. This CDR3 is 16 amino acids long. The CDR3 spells CASSSRAGTDGEKLFF. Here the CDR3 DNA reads TGTGCCAGCAGCTCGAGGGCCGGGACAGATGGTGAAAAACTGTTTTTT.

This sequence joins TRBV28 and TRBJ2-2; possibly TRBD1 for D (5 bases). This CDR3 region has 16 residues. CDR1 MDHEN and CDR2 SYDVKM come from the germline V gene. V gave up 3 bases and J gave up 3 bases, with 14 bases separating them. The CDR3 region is CASSFFGQGDTGELFF. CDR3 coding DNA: TGTGCCAGCAGTTTTTTTGGGCAGGGTGACACCGGGGAGCTGTTTTTT.

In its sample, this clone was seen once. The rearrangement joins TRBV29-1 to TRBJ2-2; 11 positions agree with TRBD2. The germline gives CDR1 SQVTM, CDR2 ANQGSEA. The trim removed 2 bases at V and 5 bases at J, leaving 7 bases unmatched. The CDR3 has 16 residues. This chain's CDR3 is CSVEPPTSGRTGELFF. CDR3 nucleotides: TGCAGCGTTGAACCACCTACTAGCGGGAGAACCGGGGAGCTGTTTTTT.

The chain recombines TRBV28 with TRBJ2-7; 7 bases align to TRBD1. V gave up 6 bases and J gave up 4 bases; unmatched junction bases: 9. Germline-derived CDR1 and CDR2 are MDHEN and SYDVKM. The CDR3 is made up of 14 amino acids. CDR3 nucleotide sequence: TGTGCCAGCAGCGCCGGGACAGTTCGGTACGAGCAGTACTTC. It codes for CASSAGTVRYEQYF. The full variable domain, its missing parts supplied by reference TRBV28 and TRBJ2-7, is DVKVTQSSRYLVKRTGEKVFLECVQDMDHENMFWYRQDPGLGLRLIYFSYDVKMKEKGDIPEGYSVSREKKERFSLILESASTNQTSMYLCASSAGTVRYEQYFGPGTRLTVT.

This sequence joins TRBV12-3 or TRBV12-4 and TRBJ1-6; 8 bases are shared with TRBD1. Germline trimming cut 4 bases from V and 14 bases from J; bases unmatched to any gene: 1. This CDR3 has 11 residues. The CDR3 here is CASSSGQALHF. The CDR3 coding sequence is TGTGCCAGCAGTTCGGGACAGGCCCTCCACTTT.

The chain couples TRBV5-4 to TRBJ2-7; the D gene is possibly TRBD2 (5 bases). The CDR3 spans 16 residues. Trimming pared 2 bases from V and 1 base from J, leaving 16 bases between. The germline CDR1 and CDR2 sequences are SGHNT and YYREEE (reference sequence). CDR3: CASSLGSGGPSYEQYF. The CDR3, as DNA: TGTGCCAGCAGCTTAGGTTCTGGCGGGCCGTCCTACGAGCAGTACTTC.

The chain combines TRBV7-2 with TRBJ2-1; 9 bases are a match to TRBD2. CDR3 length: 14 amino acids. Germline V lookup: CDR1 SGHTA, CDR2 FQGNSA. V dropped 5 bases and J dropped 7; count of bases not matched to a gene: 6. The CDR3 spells CASSRAAGGNEQFF. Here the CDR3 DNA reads TGTGCCAGCAGCAGAGCGGCGGGAGGGAATGAGCAGTTCTTC.

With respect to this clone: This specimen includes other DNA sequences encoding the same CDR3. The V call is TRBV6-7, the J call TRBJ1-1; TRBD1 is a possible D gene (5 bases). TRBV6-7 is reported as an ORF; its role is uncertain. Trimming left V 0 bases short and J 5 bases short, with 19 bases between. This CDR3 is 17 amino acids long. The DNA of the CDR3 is TGTGCCAGCAGTTACTCCTCCTCAGGGTTTGTAAGGACTGAAGCTTTCTTT. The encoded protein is CASSYSSSGFVRTEAFF.

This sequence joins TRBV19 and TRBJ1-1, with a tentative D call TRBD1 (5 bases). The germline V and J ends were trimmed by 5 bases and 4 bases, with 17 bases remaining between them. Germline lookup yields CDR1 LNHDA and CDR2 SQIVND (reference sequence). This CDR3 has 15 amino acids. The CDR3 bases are TGTGCCAGTAGTCCCCTCGGCGGGGGGGGCACTGAAGCTTTCTTT. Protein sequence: CASSPLGGGGTEAFF.

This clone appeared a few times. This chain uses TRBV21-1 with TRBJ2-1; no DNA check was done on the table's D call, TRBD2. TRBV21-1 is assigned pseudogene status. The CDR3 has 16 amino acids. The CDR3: CASSNTGTREVNEQFF. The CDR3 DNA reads TGTGCCAGCAGCAACACCGGGACTAGAGAAGTCAATGAGCAGTTCTTC.

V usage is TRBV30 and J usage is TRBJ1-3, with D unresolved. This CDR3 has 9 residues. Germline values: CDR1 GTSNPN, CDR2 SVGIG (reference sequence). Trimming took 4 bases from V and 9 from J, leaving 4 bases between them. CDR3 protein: CAWTGTIYF. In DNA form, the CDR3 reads TGTGCCTGGACCGGCACCATATATTTT. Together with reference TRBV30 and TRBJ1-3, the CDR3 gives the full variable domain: SQTIHQWPATLVQPVGSPLSLECTVEGTSNPNLYWYRQAAGRGLQLLFYSVGIGQISSEVPQNLSASRPQDRQFILSSKKLLLSDSGFYLCAWTGTIYFGEGSWLTVV.